A single sample gave rise to the 17 T cell receptor beta chains below, sequenced in a study of T cell repertoires in cytomegalovirus infection. TCRdb re-called the reads through MiXCR, storing one row per CDR3 protein. The table lists 750,000 to 950,000 distinct CDR3 sequences, about 27% of them singletons. These receptors have no known antigen. The source was cultured CD8+ T cells from PBMCs, collected from culture after CMV antigen stimulation. The receptors here all came from a human donor in good health (CMV status not recorded). Some clones in this sample may be carry-over from other donors' samples.

V is TRBV5-1 and J is TRBJ1-1, with 8 bases aligning to TRBD1. V trimming: 1 base; J trimming: 0 bases; junction bases outside the gene matches: 20. The CDR3 consists of 21 residues. Germline V gives CDR1 SGHRS, CDR2 YFSETQ. CDR3 sequence (DNA): TGCGCCAGCAGCTTGCCCCGAACTTCGCTTCGGGACAGGCTCATGAACACTGAAGCTTTCTTT. It translates to CASSLPRTSLRDRLMNTEAFF.

In this sample, this clonotype turned up many times. The chain combines TRBV7-6 with TRBJ2-7, with a possible D match to TRBD1 (7 bases). V dropped 1 base and J dropped 2 bases, with 15 bases sitting between them. Germline V gene sequence: CDR1 SGHVS, CDR2 FNYEAQ. The CDR3 has 16 residues. CDR3 coding DNA: TGTGCCAGCAGCTTAGAGGCCCAGGGGGGAACCTACGAGCAGTACTTC. Its translation: CASSLEAQGGTYEQYF. The complete variable domain, with remaining parts taken from reference TRBV7-6 and TRBJ2-7, reads GAGVSQSPRYKVTKRGQDVALRCDPISGHVSLYWYRQALGQGPEFLTYFNYEAQQDKSGLPNDRFSAERPEGSISTLTIQRTEQRDSAMYRCASSLEAQGGTYEQYFGPGTRLTVT.

The chain joins TRBV27 to TRBJ1-6; TRBD1 is a possible D gene (6 bases). There are 15 residues in the CDR3. Germline values: CDR1 MNHEY, CDR2 SMNVEV (reference sequence). V dropped 2 bases and J dropped 10 bases, with 15 bases sitting between them. The CDR3 nucleotides are TGTGCCAGCAGTTTACCTCCAGGGGCGAAATCACCCCTCCACTTT. It translates to CASSLPPGAKSPLHF.

In its sample, this clonotype was seen many times. V and J are TRBV27 and TRBJ1-1; D gene uncertain. The germline V and J ends were trimmed by 5 bases and 1 base, with 14 bases remaining between them. Germline values: CDR1 MNHEY, CDR2 SMNVEV (reference sequence). The CDR3 totals 15 residues. CDR3 coding DNA: TGTGCCAGCAGTCCCAGCACAGCCCCGAACACTGAAGCTTTCTTT. Translated: CASSPSTAPNTEAFF.

Concerning this clonotype: A much larger clone lies a single base off, so this may be a read error. The genes are TRBV7-6 and TRBJ2-7; unclear D gene. This CDR3 spans 12 amino acids. CDR1 and CDR2 from the germline V gene are SGHVS and FNYEAQ. The CDR3 region is CAGSPSQYEQYF. The CDR3 DNA reads TGTGCCGGCAGCCCAAGTCAGTACGAGCAGTACTTC.

This clonotype has a handful of counts. V usage is TRBV7-9 and J usage is TRBJ1-6; weak D call: TRBD1 (5 bases). Trimming took 4 bases from V and 14 from J, leaving 18 bases between them. The CDR3 length is 14 residues. Looked up from germline, CDR1 is SEHNR and CDR2 is FQNEAQ (reference sequence). Here the CDR3 DNA reads TGTGCCAGCAGCTCGAGTCGGGACTTCTTCACCCTCCACTTT. It encodes CASSSSRDFFTLHF.

This clonotype came up many times. The J gene is TRBJ2-1, the V gene TRBV7-2, with 8 bases matching TRBD2. J was trimmed by 2 bases and V by 1 base; bases with no gene match: 4. This CDR3 has 16 residues. Germline V lookup: CDR1 SGHTA, CDR2 FQGNSA. CDR3 bases: TGTGCCAGCAGCTTAGGGCCTAGCGGGCCCTACAATGAGCAGTTCTTC. It specifies CASSLGPSGPYNEQFF.

The chain combines TRBV6-6 with TRBJ1-1; no firm D call. V lost 0 bases and J lost 3, with 17 bases in between. The CDR3 totals 17 residues. Germline V gives CDR1 MNHNY, CDR2 SVGAGI (reference sequence). The CDR3 reads CASSYSLSRLRDTEAFF. DNA for the CDR3: TGTGCCAGCAGTTACTCGTTATCGAGGCTGCGGGACACTGAAGCTTTCTTT.

The chain has TRBV6-5 and TRBJ2-7; D gene uncertain. The length of the CDR3 is 15 residues. Trimming took off 0 bases at V and 6 bases at J, with 15 bases between the two ends. Germline lookup yields CDR1 MNHEY and CDR2 SVGAGI. The CDR3 sequence is CASSYSVSLSGEQYF. The CDR3 DNA sequence: TGTGCCAGCAGTTACTCGGTTTCGCTTTCCGGCGAGCAGTACTTC.

This clonotype was picked up many times. The chain carries TRBV7-9 and TRBJ1-6; D is uncertain. The CDR3 extends over 16 amino acids. Germline V gene lookup returns CDR1 SEHNR and CDR2 FQNEAQ (reference sequence). Trimming took 5 bases from V and 1 from J, leaving 12 bases between them. Here the CDR3 reads CASSRGRRSYNSPLHF. CDR3 nucleotides: TGTGCCAGCAGCCGCGGGCGTAGATCCTATAATTCACCCCTCCACTTT.

This clonotype was seen only a few times. The chain links TRBV7-6 to TRBJ2-1, with TRBD2 matching over 14 bases. The V and J ends lost 2 bases and 7 bases, in that order; junction bases with no gene match: 4. The CDR3 has 16 residues. Germline V CDR1 and CDR2: SGHVS, FNYEAQ. CDR3 amino acids: CASSLTTSGGANEQFF. Written as DNA, the CDR3 is TGTGCCAGCAGCTTAACGACTAGCGGGGGGGCAAATGAGCAGTTCTTC.

This clonotype was seen ten or more times. The chain is built from TRBV7-6 and TRBJ2-5; no reliable D call. From germline, CDR1 is SGHVS and CDR2 FNYEAQ. V shed 0 bases and J shed 1 base, with 3 bases lying between them. The CDR3 spans 13 residues. CDR3 DNA: TGTGCCAGCAGCTTAGCCCTCCAAGAGACCCAGTACTTC. It yields the protein CASSLALQETQYF.

With respect to this clonotype: This may come from a read error, since a much larger clone is one base off. The chain uses TRBV12-3 or TRBV12-4 and TRBJ1-4; D is perhaps TRBD1 (6 bases). CDR3 length equals 14 residues. CDR3 DNA sequence: TGTGCCAGCAGTTTAACAGGGTTTAATGAAAAACTGTCTTTT. It specifies CASSLTGFNEKLSF.

This clonotype was observed a few times. V is TRBV11-3 and J is TRBJ2-1, with a weak D call TRBD1 (6 bases). Germline CDR1 is SGHNT and CDR2 is YENEEA. V lost 5 bases, J lost 5 bases, and 10 bases lay in between. CDR3 length equals 13 residues. Here the CDR3 reads CASSEGGDNEQFF. DNA for the CDR3: TGTGCCAGCAGCGAAGGGGGAGACAATGAGCAGTTCTTC.

A few counts support this clonotype. V and J are TRBV19 and TRBJ2-5; D is possibly TRBD1 or TRBD2 (5 bases each). This CDR3 comprises 13 residues. Trimming stripped 3 bases from V and 5 bases from J, with 10 bases between. Germline lookup yields CDR1 LNHDA and CDR2 SQIVND (reference sequence). This CDR3 is CASSMTGLETQYF. For the CDR3, the DNA is TGTGCCAGTAGTATGACGGGGCTGGAGACCCAGTACTTC.

This clonotype was seen a few times. The chain uses TRBV9 and TRBJ2-7, with 9 bases matching TRBD1. Trimming cost V 3 bases and J 6 bases; bases outside gene matches: 4. CDR1 is SGDLS and CDR2 is YYNGEE in the germline V gene. The CDR3 loop spans 13 amino acids. The CDR3 sequence: CASSAGQGSEQYV. The DNA for the CDR3 is TGTGCCAGCAGCGCCGGACAGGGGAGCGAGCAGTACGTC.

The V and J genes are TRBV24-1 and TRBJ2-7, with TRBD1 matching over 8 bases. This CDR3 has 16 residues. Germline values: CDR1 KGHDR, CDR2 SFDVKD. V shed 5 bases, J shed 5 bases, and the junction held 13 bases outside the gene matches. The DNA for the CDR3 is TGTGCCACCAGTGGCCCGTTCAGGGGGCGCATCCACGAGCAGTACTTC. Encoded protein: CATSGPFRGRIHEQYF.